The 10 T cell receptor beta chains reported below all come from one sample, sequenced in a study of CD8 T cells in Susac syndrome (dated by TCRdb to about 2019). To prepare the library, the immunoSEQ multiplex PCR assay was applied. RNA was extracted with the RNeasy kit and roughly 0.5 to 1 ug was reverse transcribed using random hexamers. TCRdb applied fastp at Q25 and MiXCR to the public reads, then kept only in-frame beta chains. When rows share a CDR3 protein, they turn into one entry using the most common DNA and genes. In this sample the table shows tens of thousands of distinct CDR3 sequences, more than 80% of which occur a single time. The top ten hold approximately 0.21% of the sample. The sample consisted of CD8+ T cells from PBMCs. These receptor sequences come from a human donor in good health.

The gene calls are TRBV10-3 and TRBJ2-7; 8 bases match TRBD2. The CDR3 runs 14 residues. Germline assignment: CDR1 ENHRY and CDR2 SYGVKD. J was trimmed by 0 bases and V by 4 bases; bases with no gene match: 2. The CDR3 loop is CAISARGGSYEQYF. Here the CDR3 DNA reads TGTGCCATCAGTGCACGGGGGGGCTCCTACGAGCAGTACTTC.

This clonotype appeared a single time. This chain connects TRBV5-4 to TRBJ1-2; D unclear. Germline V gives CDR1 SGHNT, CDR2 YYREEE (reference sequence). With 2 bases removed from V and 8 bases from J, the gap between germline ends came to 16 bases. CDR3 length: 14 residues. CDR3 residues: CASSLVSVGRGYTF. In nucleotides, the CDR3 is TGTGCCAGCAGCTTAGTCTCGGTGGGCAGGGGCTACACCTTC.

This chain uses TRBV7-2 with TRBJ2-1; TRBD1 matches 7 bases. The germline CDR1 and CDR2 sequences are SGHTA and FQGNSA. The J segment lost 5 bases and the V segment lost 1 base, leaving 8 bases of the junction unmatched. CDR3 length: 16 residues. CDR3 sequence: CASSLDRTGKHNEQFF. CDR3 coding DNA: TGTGCCAGCAGCTTAGACCGGACAGGCAAACACAATGAGCAGTTCTTC.

Only one count was recorded for this clonotype. The chain recombines TRBV7-3 with TRBJ2-1, with D possibly being TRBD1 or TRBD2 (5 bases each). The CDR3 extends over 14 amino acids. Germline CDR1 SGHTA, CDR2 FQGTGA. The V gene lost 3 bases and the J gene lost 3 bases, with 9 bases spanning the gap. As DNA, the CDR3 is TGTGCCAGCAGCTTTGGGGACCTCTACAATGAGCAGTTCTTC. Its translation is CASSFGDLYNEQFF.

This chain uses TRBV7-3 with TRBJ1-2; TRBD1 matches at 8 bases. From germline, CDR1 is SGHTA and CDR2 FQGTGA. This CDR3 has 15 residues. Germline trimming cut 3 bases from V and 0 bases from J; bases unmatched to any gene: 3. The CDR3 sequence is CASSFTGGTNYGYTF. The CDR3 region has the DNA TGTGCCAGCAGCTTTACAGGGGGTACTAACTATGGCTACACCTTC.

The J gene is TRBJ2-2, the V gene TRBV6-5; tentatively, D is TRBD2 (6 bases). This CDR3 region has 17 residues. V was cut by 2 bases and J by 2 bases, with 15 bases left in between. CDR1 and CDR2 (germline): MNHEY, SVGAGI. The CDR3 DNA reads TGTGCCAGCAGTTACCTAGGTCCAGGGACTAACACCGGGGAGCTGTTTTTT. It translates to CASSYLGPGTNTGELFF.

The chain carries TRBV28 and TRBJ2-1; 11 bases fit TRBD2. Per the germline V gene, CDR1 is MDHEN and CDR2 is SYDVKM. The CDR3 extends over 19 amino acids. With V trimmed by 2 bases and J by 4 bases, 13 bases remained unmatched. The CDR3 is CASSLGRLAGGLPYNEQFF. CDR3 coding DNA: TGTGCCAGCAGTTTAGGCCGGCTAGCGGGGGGCCTACCTTACAATGAGCAGTTCTTC.

The chain is built from TRBV19 and TRBJ1-5; no clear D. The V gene's germline CDR1 is LNHDA and CDR2 SQIVND (reference sequence). There are 14 residues in the CDR3. The germline V and J ends were trimmed by 7 bases and 2 bases, with 12 bases remaining between them. The CDR3 protein is CASISPEGNQPQHF. The CDR3 region has the DNA TGTGCCAGTATTTCCCCAGAGGGCAATCAGCCCCAGCATTTT.

The rearrangement links TRBV13 to TRBJ2-1; D may be TRBD1 or TRBD2 (6 bases each). CDR1 and CDR2 from the germline V gene are PRHDT and FYEKMQ (reference sequence). Between the trimmed V and J ends, which lost 5 bases and 0 bases, there was a span of 11 bases. This CDR3 has 15 amino acids. In nucleotides, the CDR3 is TGTGCCAGCAGCGAGAGGGGGGCCTCCTACAATGAGCAGTTCTTC. This sequence encodes CASSERGASYNEQFF.

V usage is TRBV7-9 and J usage is TRBJ2-4; 10 bases agree with TRBD1. The germline V gene has CDR1 SEHNR and CDR2 FQNEAQ (reference sequence). The junction had 7 bases not matched to a gene; V was cut back by 1 base and J by 1 base. The CDR3 spans 18 residues. Here the CDR3 DNA reads TGTGCCAGCAGCTTAGAGACAGGGGGCGCTTCTGCCAAAAACATTCAGTACTTC. Translation gives CASSLETGGASAKNIQYF.